These 26 T cell receptor beta chains originate from one sample sequenced in a study of cytomegalovirus exposure and HLA in healthy donors. With 60 Vbeta and 13 Jbeta primers, the PCR was carried out. Profiling relied on immunoSEQ multiplex PCR, and the TCRdb table lists in-frame clones only, not all of them. The sample has 120,000 or so clones; about 73% are singletons. Sequencing was done on a sample of PBMCs. These receptors came from a woman between 40 and 50 years old in good health and CMV-seronegative.

The rearrangement uses TRBV4-2 and TRBJ1-1, with TRBD1 as a possible D gene (5 bases). With 1 base removed from V and 10 bases from J, the gap between germline ends came to 19 bases. This CDR3 spans 15 amino acids. The germline V gene encodes CDR1 LGHNA and CDR2 YNFKEQ. The CDR3, as DNA: TGTGCCAGCAGCCAAGGGCGAGACAGCAACCTTGGAGCTTTCTTT. It codes for CASSQGRDSNLGAFF.

The genes are TRBV10-1 and TRBJ2-5; D gene ambiguous. The germline gives CDR1 WNHNN, CDR2 SYGVQD (reference sequence). The CDR3 covers 14 residues. V was shortened by 2 bases and J by 1 base, with 8 bases between the two germline ends. CDR3 region: CASSENPSQETQYF. The CDR3 bases are TGCGCCAGCAGTGAGAACCCTAGCCAAGAGACCCAGTACTTC.

This rearrangement joins TRBV28 to TRBJ1-2, with D possibly being TRBD1 (6 bases). Trimming removed 7 bases from V and 8 bases from J, with 14 bases in between. Germline CDR1 is MDHEN and CDR2 is SYDVKM. The CDR3 contains 12 residues. CDR3 sequence reads: CASTSTDRGYTF. DNA of the CDR3: TGTGCCAGCACCTCAACGGACAGAGGCTACACCTTC.

This chain uses TRBV7-9 with TRBJ2-7; 7 positions match TRBD1. CDR3 length equals 13 residues. Germline CDR1 reads SEHNR; CDR2 reads FQNEAQ (reference sequence). The ends lost 5 bases at V and 4 bases at J; junction bases unmatched: 5. The CDR3 DNA sequence: TGTGCCAGCAGCCTTGGGACAGTTTACGAGCAGTACTTC. Residues: CASSLGTVYEQYF. The full variable domain, completed using reference TRBV7-9 and TRBJ2-7, is DTGVSQNPRHKITKRGQNVTFRCDPISEHNRLYWYRQTLGQGPEFLTYFQNEAQLEKSRLLSDRFSAERPKGSFSTLEIQRTEQGDSAMYLCASSLGTVYEQYFGPGTRLTVT.

This clone occurred a few times. The chain has TRBV4-1 and TRBJ2-1; a possible D gene is TRBD1 (5 bases). Trimming pared 1 base from V and 0 bases from J, leaving 13 bases between. Germline V gene data show CDR1 as MGHRA and CDR2 as YSYEKL. The CDR3 is 17 residues long. The DNA for the CDR3 is TGCGCCAGCAGCCAAGTGGACATGGGGTTCTCCTACAATGAGCAGTTCTTC. Residues: CASSQVDMGFSYNEQFF.

The J gene is TRBJ2-1, the V gene TRBV15, with 12 nucleotides matching TRBD2. This CDR3 region has 15 residues. V lost 3 bases, J lost 8 bases, and 5 bases stayed unmatched. Germline loops: CDR1 LNHNV, CDR2 YYDKDF (reference sequence). CDR3 bases: TGTGCCACCAGCAGGCCGACTAGCGGGAGCTATGAGCAGTTCTTC. Its translation: CATSRPTSGSYEQFF.

V is TRBV6-5 and J is TRBJ2-7; TRBD1 agrees at 9 bases. Trimming removed 4 bases from V and 3 bases from J; junction bases left unmatched: 7. This CDR3 is built from 15 residues. CDR1 and CDR2 (germline): MNHEY, SVGAGI. Here the CDR3 DNA reads TGTGCCAGCAGTTTAGACAGGGGGACTCTCTACGAGCAGTACTTC. This codes for CASSLDRGTLYEQYF.

The chain links TRBV28 to TRBJ1-2, with 10 bases fitting TRBD1. This CDR3 contains 15 residues. The trim removed 5 bases at V and 8 bases at J, leaving 11 bases unmatched. CDR1 MDHEN and CDR2 SYDVKM come from the germline V gene. CDR3 sequence reads: CASSPHLTGGLGYTF. CDR3 bases: TGTGCCAGCAGTCCCCATCTGACAGGGGGCTTAGGCTACACCTTC.

This chain uses TRBV6-5 with TRBJ1-5, with 9 bases matching TRBD1. V was pared by 6 bases and J by 6 bases, with 3 bases of the junction left unmatched. Per the germline V gene, CDR1 is MNHEY and CDR2 is SVGAGI. There are 13 residues in the CDR3. DNA for the CDR3: TGTGCCAGCAGCAACAGGGGGCTTCAGCCCCAGCATTTT. This translates into CASSNRGLQPQHF.

The chain carries TRBV9 and TRBJ2-7; TRBD2 matches 10 bases. The CDR3 runs 15 residues. V shed 2 bases and J 5 bases; nucleotides not matched to a gene: 7. Germline V gene sequence: CDR1 SGDLS, CDR2 YYNGEE. The CDR3 sequence is CASSVSGRAVHEQYF. The CDR3, as DNA: TGTGCCAGCAGCGTGAGCGGGAGGGCCGTCCACGAGCAGTACTTC.

The genes are TRBV13 and TRBJ2-5, with unresolved D. The V gene lost 3 bases and the J gene lost 11 bases, with 13 bases spanning the gap. Germline V lookup: CDR1 PRHDT, CDR2 FYEKMQ (reference sequence). The CDR3 loop spans 12 amino acids. This CDR3 reads CASSFRGSEQYF. CDR3 DNA: TGTGCCAGCAGCTTCCGAGGTTCGGAGCAGTACTTC. Full variable domain (remainder filled in from reference TRBV13 and TRBJ2-5): AAGVIQSPRHLIKEKRETATLKCYPIPRHDTVYWYQQGPGQDPQFLISFYEKMQSDKGSIPDRFSAQQFSDYHSELNMSSLELGDSALYFCASSFRGSEQYFGPGTRLLVL.

This CDR3 reads CASSFGQPNYGYTF. The CDR3 region has the DNA TGTGCCAGCAGTTTCGGACAGCCTAACTATGGCTACACCTTC. The rearrangement links TRBV28 to TRBJ1-2, with D tentatively TRBD1 (6 bases). There are 14 residues in the CDR3. The germline gives CDR1 MDHEN, CDR2 SYDVKM. Between the trimmed V and J ends, which lost 3 bases and 0 bases, there was a span of 8 bases.

This chain connects TRBV4-2 to TRBJ2-7; TRBD2 aligns across 13 bases. This CDR3 spans 18 amino acids. Germline assignment: CDR1 LGHNA and CDR2 YNFKEQ. Trimming at V came to 1 base and at J to 4 bases, leaving 10 bases not matched to a gene. The CDR3 DNA sequence: TGTGCCAGCAGCCAAGCGGGGACTAGCGGGGATATGATATACGAGCAGTACTTC. It yields the protein CASSQAGTSGDMIYEQYF.

This rearrangement joins TRBV5-6 to TRBJ2-7; TRBD1 matches at 10 bases. Trimming at V came to 4 bases and at J to 2 bases, leaving 15 bases not matched to a gene. The CDR3 sequence is 18 residues long. The germline CDR1 and CDR2 sequences are SGHDT and YYEEEE. The CDR3 region has the DNA TGTGCCAGCAGCGCGGGACAGGGGTTGCTTCTTAAGACCTACGAGCAGTACTTC. Protein: CASSAGQGLLLKTYEQYF. The full variable domain, rest sourced from reference TRBV5-6 and TRBJ2-7, is DAGVTQSPTHLIKTRGQQVTLRCSPKSGHDTVSWYQQALGQGPQFIFQYYEEEERQRGNFPDRFSGHQFPNYSSELNVNALLLGDSALYLCASSAGQGLLLKTYEQYFGPGTRLTVT.

This clone was counted a few times. CDR3 DNA sequence: TGTGCCAGCAGTCCCTCCCGACAGTACTCCTACAATGAGCAGTTCTTC. Translating it yields CASSPSRQYSYNEQFF. The rearrangement uses TRBV27 and TRBJ2-1, with a weak D call TRBD1 (5 bases). The V end lost 5 bases, the J end lost 0 bases, and 14 bases lay between the germline ends. Germline-derived CDR1 and CDR2 are MNHEY and SMNVEV (reference sequence). The CDR3 is 16 residues long.

The rearrangement links TRBV7-9 to TRBJ2-2, with 14 bases aligning to TRBD2. This CDR3 comprises 15 residues. The germline V gene encodes CDR1 SEHNR and CDR2 FQNEAQ (reference sequence). V trimming: 5 bases; J trimming: 13 bases; junction bases outside the gene matches: 9. The CDR3 nucleotides read TGTGCCAGCAGCCCCGGGACTAGCGGGAGTATGGGGCTGTTTTTT. It is translated as CASSPGTSGSMGLFF.

The chain combines TRBV14 with TRBJ2-5; TRBD1 agrees at 8 bases. CDR3 size: 15 residues. Germline-derived CDR1 and CDR2 are SGHDN and FVKESK. V lost 5 bases to trimming and J lost 1 base; unmatched junction nucleotides: 6. The CDR3 DNA reads as TGTGCCAGCAGCTGGGGACAGGCCCTCCAAGAGACCCAGTACTTC. Amino acid sequence: CASSWGQALQETQYF.

The chain couples TRBV29-1 to TRBJ1-2; no definite D call. V was shortened by 6 bases and J by 3 bases, with 8 bases between the two germline ends. The germline V gene has CDR1 SQVTM and CDR2 ANQGSEA. The CDR3 runs 11 residues. CDR3 coding DNA: TGCAGCGTACTACACGACTATGGCTACACCTTC. The encoded protein is CSVLHDYGYTF. The full variable domain, with the rest looked up from reference TRBV29-1 and TRBJ1-2, is SAVISQKPSRDICQRGTSLTIQCQVDSQVTMMFWYRQQPGQSLTLIATANQGSEATYESGFVIDKFPISRPNLTFSTLTVSNMSPEDSSIYLCSVLHDYGYTFGSGTRLTVV.

This clone showed up just once. This sequence joins TRBV7-3 and TRBJ2-3, with unresolved D. The germline gives CDR1 SGHTA, CDR2 FQGTGA. The ends were cut back, 2 bases at V and 0 bases at J, with 6 bases in the middle. This CDR3 is built from 14 residues. In DNA, the CDR3 is TGTGCCAGCAGCTTACAGGCTAGCACAGATACGCAGTATTTT. Its translation is CASSLQASTDTQYF.

V and J are TRBV4-3 and TRBJ2-1; 11 bases agree with TRBD2. Trimming took 1 base from V and 7 from J; bases not matched to a gene: 9. CDR3 length equals 17 residues. Germline loops: CDR1 LGHNA, CDR2 YSLEER. The CDR3 spells CASSQGVVTSGVNEQFF. The CDR3 nucleotides read TGCGCCAGCAGCCAAGGGGTGGTGACTAGCGGGGTTAATGAGCAGTTCTTC.

CDR3 sequence (DNA): TGTGCCTGGGCCCAGACAGGAATAGGCACTGAAGCTTTCTTT. Protein product: CAWAQTGIGTEAFF. This chain links TRBV30 with TRBJ1-1, with D perhaps TRBD1 (6 bases). There are 14 residues in the CDR3. The germline V gene has CDR1 GTSNPN and CDR2 SVGIG (reference sequence). Trimming stripped 5 bases from V and 4 bases from J, with 17 bases between.

The gene calls are TRBV28 and TRBJ2-1, with D possibly matching TRBD2 (5 bases). Germline V lookup: CDR1 MDHEN, CDR2 SYDVKM. The CDR3 covers 15 residues. The V end lost 6 bases, the J end lost 6 bases, and 18 bases lay between the germline ends. Written as DNA, the CDR3 is TGTGCCAGCAGCCGCGGACTGGGCGGAGGCAATGAGCAGTTCTTC. It specifies CASSRGLGGGNEQFF.

This chain links TRBV27 with TRBJ2-2; D is perhaps TRBD2 (5 bases). Germline CDR1 reads MNHEY; CDR2 reads SMNVEV (reference sequence). There are 17 residues in the CDR3. The V and J ends lost 5 bases and 3 bases respectively, with 19 bases between them. The DNA for the CDR3 is TGTGCCAGCAGTCGAAACACCCCGGGGTACGACACCGGGGAGCTGTTTTTT. It is translated as CASSRNTPGYDTGELFF.

The chain uses TRBV4-3 and TRBJ2-5; the match to TRBD1 covers 9 bases. The CDR3 has 15 residues. Germline values: CDR1 LGHNA, CDR2 YSLEER. The J segment lost 5 bases and the V segment lost 0 bases, leaving 4 bases of the junction unmatched. The CDR3 reads CASSQDGTGRETQYF. The CDR3, as DNA: TGCGCCAGCAGCCAAGATGGGACAGGGAGGGAGACCCAGTACTTC.

This sequence joins TRBV7-8 and TRBJ1-3; no definite D call. V lost 4 bases and J lost 7, with 5 bases in between. Germline V lookup: CDR1 SGHVS, CDR2 FQNEAQ. The CDR3 contains 11 residues. The CDR3 DNA follows: TGTGCCAGCAGCTCGGGGAACACCATATATTTT. It codes for CASSSGNTIYF.

The V and J genes are TRBV4-3 and TRBJ1-6; 9 bases fit TRBD1. CDR3 length equals 17 residues. The ends lost 1 base at V and 6 bases at J; junction bases unmatched: 7. Per the germline V gene, CDR1 is LGHNA and CDR2 is YSLEER. This CDR3 is CASSQVTGQGSNSPLHF. CDR3 in DNA: TGCGCCAGCAGCCAAGTCACGGGACAGGGTAGTAATTCACCCCTCCACTTT.